Listed below are T cell receptor beta chains from one sample, sequenced in a study of T-cell memory formation after mild COVID-19. TCRdb reprocessed the 5' RACE reads via MiXCR and lists one record per CDR3 protein. The sample has around 320,000 distinct CDR3 sequences, 28% seen once; the top ten hold roughly 14%. The sequenced material came from PBMCs or a T cell subset sorted from them (not recorded which). The receptors were gathered from an adult woman who had mild COVID-19 (a few samples of this study predate the infection). Cell type and time point are not known. Both conserved end residues are part of each CDR3. The D gene is left open where the match is weak. Part of the rows lack a size; the others show once, few, many or a class for expanded clones.

d_call cdr3_length j_call clone_size v_call cdr3_aa cdr3_nt
TRBD1 15 TRBJ2-7 - TRBV9 CASSVGGTGVYEQYF TGTGCCAGCAGCGTAGGCGGGACAGGGGTCTACGAGCAGTACTTC
- 17 TRBJ1-2 - TRBV21-1 CASTKKPGQPFFYGYTF TGTGCCAGCACCAAAAAACCGGGACAGCCATTTTTCTATGGCTACACCTTC
TRBD2 15 TRBJ2-7 once TRBV7-9 CASSPPGTGGSEQYF TGTGCCAGCAGCCCCCCCGGGACGGGAGGATCCGAGCAGTACTTC
TRBD1 15 TRBJ1-6 - TRBV3-1 CASSQETGGGSPLHF TGTGCCAGCAGCCAGGAGACAGGGGGCGGTTCACCCCTCCACTTT
- 14 TRBJ2-7 - TRBV21-1 CASTLTGARYEQYF TGTGCCAGCACTCTGACAGGTGCACGATACGAGCAGTACTTC
- 13 TRBJ2-3 many TRBV29-1 CSVRAPSTDTQYF TGCAGCGTTCGAGCGCCTTCCACAGATACGCAGTATTTT
TRBD1 15 TRBJ1-2 few TRBV5-1 CASSLAGQTNYGYTF TGCGCCAGCAGCTTGGCGGGACAGACAAACTATGGCTACACCTTC
TRBD1 17 TRBJ1-2 few TRBV11-2 CASRPLLRDRENYGYTF TGTGCCAGCAGGCCCTTGCTCCGGGACAGGGAGAACTATGGCTACACCTTC
TRBD2 16 TRBJ2-1 few TRBV6-2/TRBV6-3 CASSEPTSPAYNEQFF TGTGCCAGCAGTGAACCGACTAGCCCCGCCTACAATGAGCAGTTCTTC
TRBD2 16 TRBJ2-7 many TRBV20-1 CSARDPASGTSYEQYF TGCAGTGCTAGAGATCCGGCTAGCGGGACCTCCTACGAGCAGTACTTC
- 15 TRBJ2-7 few TRBV24-1 CATSDRVAAPYEQYF TGTGCCACCAGTGATCGGGTAGCGGCTCCCTACGAGCAGTACTTC
- 14 TRBJ1-4 - TRBV18 CASSPVSYNEKLFF TGTGCCAGCTCACCAGTATCCTATAATGAAAAACTGTTTTTT
TRBD2 15 TRBJ2-5 - TRBV10-2 CASSEGSGVQETQYF TGCGCCAGCAGCGAGGGTAGCGGGGTCCAAGAGACCCAGTACTTC
TRBD2 15 TRBJ2-1 - TRBV30 CAWSVTSGRKNEQFF TGTGCCTGGAGTGTTACTAGCGGGAGGAAGAATGAGCAGTTCTTC
- 13 TRBJ2-5 - TRBV2 CASTRDLQETQYF TGTGCCAGCACCCGGGACCTCCAAGAGACCCAGTACTTC
- 16 TRBJ1-2 - TRBV4-3 CASSQFQDAGSYGYTF TGCGCCAGCAGCCAATTCCAAGACGCAGGTAGCTATGGCTACACCTTC
TRBD2 15 TRBJ2-7 - TRBV4-1 CASSQVLAGGPEQYF TGCGCCAGCAGCCAAGTACTAGCGGGAGGGCCGGAGCAGTACTTC
TRBD2 14 TRBJ2-7 once TRBV6-2/TRBV6-3 CASSYSWGGKILYF TGTGCCAGCAGTTACTCCTGGGGAGGGAAGATTCTGTACTTC
TRBD1 13 TRBJ1-2 - TRBV7-6 CASSSVTGGGYTF TGTGCCAGCAGCTCCGTGACAGGGGGCGGCTACACCTTC
- 17 TRBJ2-7 many TRBV11-2 CASSLDLAGPESYEQYF TGTGCCAGCAGCTTAGATCTTGCAGGCCCCGAATCCTACGAGCAGTACTTC
- 13 TRBJ1-2 few TRBV12-3/TRBV12-4 CATHWGAEYGYTF TGTGCCACCCACTGGGGCGCGGAGTATGGCTACACCTTC
TRBD2 14 TRBJ2-1 few TRBV6-6 CASSYSNGLAEQFF TGTGCCAGCAGTTACTCTAATGGACTAGCGGAGCAGTTCTTC
TRBD1 16 TRBJ2-2 - TRBV3-1 CASSQGGTGSTGELFF TGTGCCAGCAGCCAGGGGGGGACAGGGTCCACCGGGGAGCTGTTTTTT
- 15 TRBJ2-7 - TRBV20-1 CSATSGGTASYEQYF TGCAGTGCTACCTCCGGGGGGACAGCGTCCTACGAGCAGTACTTC
- 14 TRBJ2-1 - TRBV2 CASSVGGPPNEQFF TGTGCCAGCAGTGTTGGCGGGCCCCCGAATGAGCAGTTCTTC
- 11 TRBJ2-7 few TRBV12-3/TRBV12-4 CASSRGPEQYF TGTGCCAGCAGCAGGGGTCCCGAGCAGTACTTC
- 14 TRBJ1-1 - TRBV4-1 CASSQDGVVTEAFF TGCGCCAGCAGCCAAGACGGGGTGGTCACTGAAGCTTTCTTT
- 20 TRBJ2-2 - TRBV5-1 CASSSLQLTIGPLNTGELFF TGCGCCAGCAGCTCACTACAGCTTACCATTGGGCCTCTGAACACCGGGGAGCTGTTTTTT
- 12 TRBJ2-5 few TRBV12-3/TRBV12-4 CASSFQGQTQYF TGTGCCAGCAGTTTCCAGGGACAGACCCAGTACTTC
- 17 TRBJ2-3 few TRBV18 CASSLQMGLPSTDTQYF TGTGCCAGCTCACTGCAAATGGGACTCCCTAGCACAGATACGCAGTATTTT
- 17 TRBJ2-4 few TRBV4-1 CASSQGWVAAGKNIQYF TGCGCCAGCAGCCAAGGGTGGGTGGCCGCAGGCAAAAACATTCAGTACTTC
- 13 TRBJ1-5 few TRBV4-1 CASSQDRQQPQHF TGCGCCAGCAGCCAAGATCGCCAACAGCCCCAGCATTTT
- 13 TRBJ2-7 few TRBV20-1 CSARRGSSYEQYF TGCAGTGCTCGTAGGGGGAGCTCCTACGAGCAGTACTTC
- 15 TRBJ2-5 - TRBV5-1 CASSATTRGLETQYF TGCGCCAGCAGCGCAACCACCCGGGGGCTGGAGACCCAGTACTTC
- 13 TRBJ1-1 - TRBV5-1 CASKRTTNTEAFF TGCGCCAGCAAAAGGACAACTAACACTGAAGCTTTCTTT
- 14 TRBJ1-4 - TRBV2 CASRRGSANEKLFF TGTGCCAGCAGAAGGGGATCGGCTAATGAAAAACTGTTTTTT
- 12 TRBJ2-7 - TRBV12-3/TRBV12-4 CASSQIRYEQYF TGTGCCAGCAGTCAGATCCGGTACGAGCAGTACTTC
- 11 TRBJ2-7 few TRBV20-1 CSAPRGVVQYF TGCAGTGCTCCCCGAGGGGTTGTTCAGTACTTC
- 15 TRBJ2-2 few TRBV20-1 CSASLMTSYTGELFF TGCAGTGCTAGCCTGATGACTAGTTACACCGGGGAGCTGTTTTTT